The next 23 T cell receptor beta chains were all read from a single sample in a study of control samples from healthy donors and cancer patients. The table came from immunoSEQ multiplex PCR; TCRdb's copy has only in-frame clones and leaves some out. The sample carries some 150,000 clones, roughly 92% recorded once. Specimen: blood. All receptors derive from a middle-aged man in good health.

This chain joins TRBV18 and TRBJ1-1, with a possible D match to TRBD1 (5 bases). The CDR3 runs 14 residues. From germline, CDR1 is KGHSH and CDR2 LQKENI. Trimming took off 3 bases at V and 3 bases at J, with 11 bases between the two ends. CDR3: CASSPGDRDTEAFF. CDR3 bases: TGTGCCAGCTCACCGGGGGACCGCGACACTGAAGCTTTCTTT.

V gene TRBV5-1 combines with J gene TRBJ2-5; no clear D gene. Germline V gene data show CDR1 as SGHRS and CDR2 as YFSETQ. V lost 3 bases, J lost 5 bases, and 5 bases lay in between. There are 11 residues in the CDR3. DNA of the CDR3: TGCGCCAGCAGCTCTAGGGAGACCCAGTACTTC. This translates into CASSSRETQYF.

V gene TRBV19 combines with J gene TRBJ2-5, with D possibly matching TRBD2 (5 bases). Trimming removed 5 bases from V and 6 bases from J, with 10 bases in between. CDR1 is LNHDA, CDR2 SQIVND, per germline (reference sequence). This CDR3 has 12 amino acids. CDR3 DNA: TGTGCCAGTAGTCCCGGGGTGAAGACCCAGTACTTC. It translates to CASSPGVKTQYF.

The count of this clone is one. CDR3 region: CASSTFRTGAKNIQYF. The CDR3 region has the DNA TGTGCCAGCAGCACATTTAGGACAGGGGCCAAAAACATTCAGTACTTC. V usage is TRBV6-2 or TRBV6-3 and J usage is TRBJ2-4; 8 bases agree with TRBD1. In germline, CDR1 is MNHEY, CDR2 SVGEGT. Trimming removed 6 bases from V and 1 base from J; junction bases left unmatched: 8. The CDR3 sequence is 16 residues long.

As DNA, the CDR3 is TGTGCCAGCAGCTTGGGTAGCGGGGGGGCATACGAGCAGTACTTC. This translates into CASSLGSGGAYEQYF. The V and J genes are TRBV7-2 and TRBJ2-7; 11 nucleotides line up with TRBD2. The germline V gene has CDR1 SGHTA and CDR2 FQGNSA. CDR3 size: 15 residues. Trimming cost V 3 bases and J 4 bases; bases outside gene matches: 5.

This clone was detected only a few times. V usage is TRBV24-1 and J usage is TRBJ2-2; 11 bases line up with TRBD2. The ends lost 5 bases at V and 7 bases at J; junction bases unmatched: 14. Germline-derived CDR1 and CDR2 are KGHDR and SFDVKD. This CDR3 comprises 18 residues. The CDR3 protein is CATSGTTSGRGLVGELFF. The CDR3 DNA reads TGTGCCACCAGTGGCACTACTAGCGGGAGAGGATTGGTCGGGGAGCTGTTTTTT.

The rearrangement uses TRBV5-6 and TRBJ1-5; D call uncertain. The CDR3 is made up of 16 amino acids. Germline loops: CDR1 SGHDT, CDR2 YYEEEE. Between the trimmed V and J ends, which lost 1 base and 2 bases, there was a span of 13 bases. Here the CDR3 DNA reads TGTGCCAGCAGCTTGTTCGGCAAGGAAGGCAATCAGCCCCAGCATTTT. This gives the protein CASSLFGKEGNQPQHF.

This chain joins TRBV5-1 and TRBJ2-7, with 7 bases aligning to TRBD1. V was pared by 4 bases and J by 0 bases, with 4 bases of the junction left unmatched. This CDR3 region has 14 residues. Germline V gives CDR1 SGHRS, CDR2 YFSETQ. The CDR3 bases are TGCGCCAGCAGCAGACAGGGCACCTCCTACGAGCAGTACTTC. It is translated as CASSRQGTSYEQYF.

V is TRBV15 and J is TRBJ2-7, with 10 bases identical to TRBD2. The germline V gene encodes CDR1 LNHNV and CDR2 YYDKDF (reference sequence). J gave up 4 bases and V 0 bases, and 9 bases lay outside the gene matches. This CDR3 comprises 17 residues. CDR3 sequence: CATSRDALAGDVYEQYF. The CDR3 DNA reads as TGTGCCACCAGCAGAGACGCGCTAGCGGGAGATGTTTACGAGCAGTACTTC.

The CDR3 here is CASSPARGRRDTEAFF. The DNA for the CDR3 is TGTGCCAGCAGCCCGGCCCGGGGAAGAAGGGACACTGAAGCTTTCTTT. This rearrangement joins TRBV11-2 to TRBJ1-1, with unresolved D. CDR1 is SGHAT and CDR2 is FQNNGV in the germline V gene. Trimming cost V 5 bases and J 3 bases, with 19 bases left between them. The CDR3 consists of 16 residues.

The V and J genes are TRBV3-1 (or the pseudogene TRBV3-2) and TRBJ2-6, with D unclear. The ends were cut back, 3 bases at V and 4 bases at J, with 4 bases in the middle. CDR1 is LGHDT and CDR2 is YNNKEL in the germline V gene (reference sequence). This CDR3 is 13 amino acids long. In DNA, the CDR3 is TGTGCCAGCAGCCAGGGAGGGGCCAACGTCCTGACTTTC. Protein sequence: CASSQGGANVLTF.

CDR3 region: CASSGGTGGFNSPLHF. DNA of the CDR3: TGCGCCAGCAGCGGCGGAACAGGGGGGTTTAATTCACCCCTCCACTTT. This chain links TRBV5-1 with TRBJ1-6, with 8 bases fitting TRBD1. Germline CDR1 SGHRS, CDR2 YFSETQ. Losses at the gene ends were 4 bases for V and 6 bases for J; bases not matched to a gene: 9. The CDR3 runs to 16 residues.

This clone was seen a single time. CDR3 region: CASSGVGYNEQFF. The CDR3 nucleotides read TGTGCCAGCAGCGGAGTGGGCTACAATGAGCAGTTCTTC. V gene TRBV5-5 combines with J gene TRBJ2-1; D not certain. Germline V gives CDR1 SGHKS, CDR2 YYEKEE (reference sequence). V lost 4 bases and J lost 3, with 8 bases in between. The CDR3 is 13 residues long.

The chain employs TRBV7-8 and TRBJ2-2; no firm D call. V dropped 1 base and J dropped 0 bases, with 9 bases sitting between them. The CDR3 contains 16 residues. Germline V gene lookup returns CDR1 SGHVS and CDR2 FQNEAQ. In DNA form, the CDR3 reads TGTGCCAGCAGCTTAGTACCCCAGGCGAACACCGGGGAGCTGTTTTTT. This encodes CASSLVPQANTGELFF.

The CDR3 DNA follows: TGTGCCAGCAGTTTAGAACAGGGGATCGGGCCCCAGCATTTT. Protein: CASSLEQGIGPQHF. This chain joins TRBV27 and TRBJ1-5; 7 bases line up with TRBD1. J lost 9 bases, V lost 2 bases, and 7 bases had no gene match. The CDR3 loop spans 14 amino acids. Germline V gene lookup returns CDR1 MNHEY and CDR2 SMNVEV (reference sequence).

This chain joins TRBV2 and TRBJ2-4; 9 nucleotides agree with TRBD1. Germline CDR1 is SNHLY and CDR2 is FYNNEI. The CDR3 totals 15 residues. After removal of 5 bases from V and 8 bases from J, the junction contained 10 bases not matched to a gene. CDR3 protein: CASSRGTGRRDIQYF. CDR3 bases: TGTGCCAGCAGTAGGGGGACAGGGCGGAGAGACATTCAGTACTTC.

The J gene is TRBJ2-1, the V gene TRBV23-1, with 8 bases matching TRBD2. TRBV23-1 is placed among ORFs of uncertain function. The CDR3 is made up of 15 amino acids. Trimming cost V 4 bases and J 3 bases; bases outside gene matches: 5. Here the CDR3 DNA reads TGCGCCAGCAGTCGTCGGGGGGGAATCTACAATGAGCAGTTCTTC. It encodes CASSRRGGIYNEQFF.

The J gene is TRBJ2-2, the V gene TRBV7-8, with a possible D match to TRBD1 (6 bases). Germline V gives CDR1 SGHVS, CDR2 FQNEAQ. The length of the CDR3 is 16 residues. With 4 bases removed from V and 7 bases from J, the gap between germline ends came to 19 bases. This chain's CDR3 is CASSSPGARVGGELFF. The CDR3, as DNA: TGTGCCAGCAGCTCCCCAGGGGCGCGGGTCGGCGGGGAGCTGTTTTTT.

This rearrangement joins TRBV10-1 to TRBJ1-6; D is unresolved. The CDR3 sequence is 12 residues long. Trimming removed 2 bases from V and 8 bases from J, with 4 bases in between. CDR1 WNHNN and CDR2 SYGVQD come from the germline V gene (reference sequence). CDR3 amino acids: CASSEADSPLHF. DNA for the CDR3: TGCGCCAGCAGTGAGGCGGATTCACCCCTCCACTTT.

The chain has TRBV3-1 (or the pseudogene TRBV3-2) and TRBJ2-5; TRBD2 aligns across 7 bases. The CDR3 has 16 residues. The germline CDR1 and CDR2 sequences are LGHDT and YNNKEL (reference sequence). J lost 2 bases, V lost 0 bases, and 6 bases had no gene match. The CDR3 loop is CASSQDGGGGQETQYF. The CDR3 bases are TGTGCCAGCAGCCAAGATGGGGGGGGAGGGCAAGAGACCCAGTACTTC.

The V call is TRBV28, the J call TRBJ1-3, with D unresolved. The length of the CDR3 is 16 residues. The V end was cut by 5 bases, the J end by 4 bases, with 18 bases between. Germline V CDR1 and CDR2: MDHEN, SYDVKM. The CDR3 loop is CASSGATQFWGNTIYF. CDR3 coding DNA: TGTGCCAGCAGTGGCGCAACGCAGTTTTGGGGAAACACCATATATTTT.

The chain joins TRBV21-1 to TRBJ2-7; the table gives TRBD2 as D, unverified against the DNA. TRBV21-1 is described as a pseudogene. The CDR3 has 17 amino acids. The CDR3 nucleotides read TGTGCCAGCAGCGTAGGGGGACTAGCGGGAGGGCCCTACGAGCAGTACTTC. Its translation is CASSVGGLAGGPYEQYF.

This clone turned up a few times. The chain combines TRBV19 with TRBJ2-1, with a weak D call TRBD2 (6 bases). V was shortened by 6 bases and J by 4 bases, with 19 bases between the two germline ends. Germline CDR1 reads LNHDA; CDR2 reads SQIVND (reference sequence). This CDR3 spans 16 amino acids. DNA for the CDR3: TGTGCCAGTAGGCCTGGCGGGGTGGGAACTTACAATGAGCAGTTCTTC. This translates into CASRPGGVGTYNEQFF.